Presented here are 23 T cell receptor beta chains from one specimen sequenced in a study of T cell responses to AZD1222 COVID-19 vaccine. Measured with immunoSEQ multiplex PCR; TCRdb has only the in-frame clones, and not every one. The sample lists roughly 140,000 clones; 92% were seen once. Sequencing used peripheral blood, obtained on day 0 of AZD1222 vaccination. These receptors originate from an adult in good health.

The V gene is TRBV19, the J gene TRBJ2-7; TRBD2 is a possible D gene (5 bases). Germline V CDR1 and CDR2: LNHDA, SQIVND (reference sequence). V was trimmed by 5 bases and J by 7 bases, leaving 15 bases between them. This CDR3 contains 13 residues. CDR3 loop: CASSSHVRGEQYF. CDR3 nucleotide sequence: TGTGCCAGTAGTTCCCATGTCCGGGGAGAGCAGTACTTC.

The chain uses TRBV7-3 and TRBJ2-2; D not resolved. V was shortened by 2 bases and J by 3 bases, with 7 bases between the two germline ends. The CDR3 runs 14 residues. Germline CDR1 and CDR2: SGHTA and FQGTGA. The CDR3 spells CASSLGRDTGELFF. In DNA form, the CDR3 reads TGTGCCAGCAGCTTAGGACGGGACACCGGGGAGCTGTTTTTT. Filled out from reference TRBV7-3 and TRBJ2-2, the complete variable domain reads GAGVSQTPSNKVTEKGKYVELRCDPISGHTALYWYRQSLGQGPEFLIYFQGTGAADDSGLPNDRFFAVRPEGSVSTLKIQRTERGDSAVYLCASSLGRDTGELFFGEGSRLTVL.

V usage is TRBV5-1 and J usage is TRBJ1-2; 8 bases agree with TRBD1. CDR1 is SGHRS, CDR2 YFSETQ, per germline. With 0 bases clipped from V and 8 bases from J, the junction kept 6 bases outside the gene matches. This CDR3 has 14 residues. The CDR3: CASSLGQGTQGYTF. Written as DNA, the CDR3 is TGCGCCAGCAGCTTGGGACAGGGGACTCAGGGCTACACCTTC.

V is TRBV5-1 and J is TRBJ1-5; tentative D call: TRBD1 (6 bases). In germline, CDR1 is SGHRS, CDR2 YFSETQ. The V end was cut by 10 bases, the J end by 5 bases, with 19 bases between. The CDR3 length is 14 residues. CDR3 bases: TGCGCCCCGGGGGTAATAGCAGGGGATCAGCCCCAGCATTTT. This translates into CAPGVIAGDQPQHF.

This clone was observed a single time. The DNA for the CDR3 is TGTGCCCAAGAGGGACAGGGGGCCGGGGAGCTGTTTTTT. The encoded protein is CAQEGQGAGELFF. The chain links TRBV7-8 to TRBJ2-2, with 11 bases matching TRBD1. Germline trimming cut 11 bases from V and 6 bases from J; bases unmatched to any gene: 5. The CDR3 length is 13 residues. Germline V lookup: CDR1 SGHVS, CDR2 FQNEAQ.

This clone was recorded only once. V gene TRBV5-4 combines with J gene TRBJ2-4; 12 bases are a match to TRBD1. Germline V gives CDR1 SGHNT, CDR2 YYREEE (reference sequence). The CDR3 has 17 amino acids. V shed 4 bases and J 0 bases; nucleotides not matched to a gene: 5. The CDR3 region is CASSPGQGAPAKNIQYF. The CDR3 DNA reads TGTGCCAGCAGCCCGGGACAGGGGGCACCAGCCAAAAACATTCAGTACTTC.

The chain carries TRBV5-1 and TRBJ2-1; 9 bases align to TRBD1. There are 12 residues in the CDR3. CDR1 and CDR2 (germline): SGHRS, YFSETQ. The trim removed 7 bases at V and 6 bases at J, leaving 2 bases unmatched. CDR3 bases: TGCGCCAGCGGGGACAGGGTCAATGAGCAGTTCTTC. Translated, it gives CASGDRVNEQFF.

This clone was counted once. Its ends do not fully match the called genes, so a read error is possible. The rearrangement uses TRBV5-1 and TRBJ2-3; D is ambiguous. CDR1 and CDR2 from the germline V gene are SGHRS and YFSETQ. CDR3 length: 12 amino acids. CDR3 coding DNA: TGCGCCAGCACCTTGAATGCAGATACGCAGTATTTT. Amino acid sequence: CASTLNADTQYF.

V and J are TRBV18 and TRBJ2-7; D might be TRBD2 (6 bases). V was shortened by 6 bases and J by 3 bases, with 15 bases between the two germline ends. This CDR3 comprises 14 residues. Germline V gene lookup returns CDR1 KGHSH and CDR2 LQKENI. The CDR3 region has the DNA TGTGCCAGCTCCCAACAGGTGGGAGGCTACGAGCAGTACTTC. Translating gives CASSQQVGGYEQYF.

The chain joins TRBV28 to TRBJ1-4; D is uncertain. Germline V gene lookup returns CDR1 MDHEN and CDR2 SYDVKM. Trimming stripped 5 bases from V and 0 bases from J, with 13 bases between. The CDR3 runs 16 residues. The CDR3 DNA sequence: TGTGCCAGCAGTCCACGTGGAGCTGCAACTAATGAAAAACTGTTTTTT. Protein product: CASSPRGAATNEKLFF.

The V gene is TRBV2, the J gene TRBJ2-7; tentative D call: TRBD2 (6 bases). The CDR3 sequence is 12 residues long. CDR1 and CDR2 (germline): SNHLY, FYNNEI. V dropped 7 bases and J dropped 4 bases, with 11 bases sitting between them. The CDR3 region is CASNSGGYEQYF. The CDR3 region has the DNA TGTGCCAGCAATTCAGGAGGGTACGAGCAGTACTTC.

Only one count was recorded for this clone. The chain has TRBV2 and TRBJ2-5; D gene ambiguous. CDR3 size: 12 residues. Germline V gene lookup returns CDR1 SNHLY and CDR2 FYNNEI. V was pared by 5 bases and J by 1 base, with 5 bases between. In DNA, the CDR3 is TGTGCCAGCAGTTACAGCCAAGAGACCCAGTACTTC. Amino acid sequence: CASSYSQETQYF.

The J gene is TRBJ2-7, the V gene TRBV5-1, with 14 bases aligning to TRBD2. V was pared by 5 bases and J by 3 bases, with 4 bases of the junction left unmatched. The CDR3 contains 15 residues. Germline CDR1 and CDR2: SGHRS and YFSETQ. CDR3: CASSTGLAGVYEQYF. For the CDR3, the DNA is TGCGCCAGCAGTACGGGACTAGCGGGAGTCTACGAGCAGTACTTC. Variable domain in full (rest from reference TRBV5-1 and TRBJ2-7): KAGVTQTPRYLIKTRGQQVTLSCSPISGHRSVSWYQQTPGQGLQFLFEYFSETQRNKGNFPGRFSGRQFSNSRSEMNVSTLELGDSALYLCASSTGLAGVYEQYFGPGTRLTVT.

The chain combines TRBV5-1 with TRBJ2-7; possibly TRBD1 or TRBD2 for D (6 bases each). CDR3 size: 16 residues. V lost 4 bases and J 7 bases, leaving 24 bases between the germline ends. CDR1 and CDR2 (germline): SGHRS, YFSETQ. CDR3 coding DNA: TGCGCCAGCAGCGTCGACAGGCTAGCGCCAACGGGGGAGCAGTACTTC. Translation gives CASSVDRLAPTGEQYF.

The V gene is TRBV6-4, the J gene TRBJ2-1; D gene uncertain. The CDR3 spans 13 residues. Trimming stripped 2 bases from V and 0 bases from J, with 2 bases between. Per the germline V gene, CDR1 is MRHNA and CDR2 is SNTAGT. CDR3 region: CASSDSSYNEQFF. The CDR3 DNA reads TGTGCCAGCAGTGACAGCTCCTACAATGAGCAGTTCTTC.

A single count supports this clone. The chain combines TRBV5-1 with TRBJ2-7; TRBD2 matches 8 bases. Germline trimming cut 5 bases from V and 0 bases from J; bases unmatched to any gene: 10. Germline V CDR1 and CDR2: SGHRS, YFSETQ. The CDR3 spans 16 residues. This CDR3 reads CASRATEGLGSYEQYF. For the CDR3, the DNA is TGCGCCAGCAGGGCGACTGAGGGACTAGGCTCCTACGAGCAGTACTTC. Based on the CDR3 plus reference TRBV5-1 and TRBJ2-7, the full variable domain is KAGVTQTPRYLIKTRGQQVTLSCSPISGHRSVSWYQQTPGQGLQFLFEYFSETQRNKGNFPGRFSGRQFSNSRSEMNVSTLELGDSALYLCASRATEGLGSYEQYFGPGTRLTVT.

The gene calls are TRBV28 and TRBJ2-3, with 11 positions matching TRBD2. V lost 5 bases to trimming and J lost 11 bases; unmatched junction nucleotides: 9. Germline loops: CDR1 MDHEN, CDR2 SYDVKM. CDR3 length: 14 residues. The DNA of the CDR3 is TGTGCCAGCAGTAATGCCGGGACTAGCGGATTGCAGTATTTT. It encodes CASSNAGTSGLQYF.

The rearrangement links TRBV7-2 to TRBJ2-7, with 7 bases fitting TRBD1. V shed 5 bases, J shed 4 bases, and the junction held 8 bases outside the gene matches. CDR1 SGHTA and CDR2 FQGNSA come from the germline V gene. The CDR3 extends over 14 amino acids. In DNA form, the CDR3 reads TGTGCCAGCAGCACCTATGGGGACAGTTACGAGCAGTACTTC. Translating it yields CASSTYGDSYEQYF. Looking up the rest from reference TRBV7-2 and TRBJ2-7 gives the full variable domain: GAGVSQSPSNKVTEKGKDVELRCDPISGHTALYWYRQSLGQGLEFLIYFQGNSAPDKSGLPSDRFSAERTGGSVSTLTIQRTQQEDSAVYLCASSTYGDSYEQYFGPGTRLTVT.

This chain connects TRBV7-2 to TRBJ2-7; D tentatively reads TRBD1 or TRBD2 (5 bases each). With 6 bases removed from V and 4 bases from J, the gap between germline ends came to 13 bases. This CDR3 is built from 13 residues. Per germline, CDR1 SGHTA and CDR2 FQGNSA. CDR3 region: CASSPGPGYEQYF. DNA of the CDR3: TGTGCCAGCAGTCCGGGGCCGGGGTACGAGCAGTACTTC.

The J gene is TRBJ1-5, the V gene TRBV6-5; TRBD1 might be the D (5 bases). This CDR3 contains 13 residues. Per the germline V gene, CDR1 is MNHEY and CDR2 is SVGAGI. The V end lost 6 bases, the J end lost 6 bases, and 12 bases lay between the germline ends. CDR3 sequence (DNA): TGTGCCAGCAGGATGCCAGGGAGTCAGCCCCAGCATTTT. Encoded protein: CASRMPGSQPQHF.

The J gene is TRBJ2-2, the V gene TRBV24-1; perhaps TRBD2 as D (6 bases). The CDR3 extends over 16 amino acids. Germline CDR1 reads KGHDR; CDR2 reads SFDVKD. V lost 5 bases and J lost 0, with 12 bases in between. This CDR3 reads CATSGRAGSNTGELFF. DNA of the CDR3: TGTGCCACCAGTGGGAGGGCGGGATCGAACACCGGGGAGCTGTTTTTT.

This clone turned up a few times. The chain joins TRBV24-1 to TRBJ1-2, with 9 nucleotides matching TRBD1. V lost 4 bases to trimming and J lost 8 bases; unmatched junction nucleotides: 4. Germline values: CDR1 KGHDR, CDR2 SFDVKD. The CDR3 extends over 13 amino acids. CDR3 loop: CATSEGQGLGYTF. The CDR3 DNA sequence: TGTGCCACCAGTGAGGGACAGGGTTTAGGCTACACCTTC.

This clone was recorded only once. The J gene is TRBJ2-7, the V gene TRBV9; tentative D call: TRBD1 (5 bases). Germline V gene sequence: CDR1 SGDLS, CDR2 YYNGEE. The CDR3 contains 14 residues. Trimming left V 4 bases short and J 0 bases short, with 11 bases between. The CDR3 DNA sequence: TGTGCCAGCAGCCCCCAGGGTCTCTCCTACGAGCAGTACTTC. Translation gives CASSPQGLSYEQYF.